The rows below give T cell receptor beta chains drawn from one sample of a study of blood T cell repertoires in COVID-19. The protocol was immunoSEQ multiplex PCR, while the TCRdb copy is restricted to in-frame clones and leaves out a portion. Of some 150,000 clones in the sample, 89% are singletons; the top ten hold 0.77%. The specimen was PBMCs or T cells enriched from blood (not recorded which). The receptor source for this set is a young woman who had recovered from COVID-19. The CDR3 runs from the conserved cysteine through the conserved F or W. D genes are given only for firm matches. Size values are once, few and many counts, or a class for expanded clones, and some rows have none.

v_gene: TRBV28
abundance: .
d_gene: TRBD1
j_gene: TRBJ2-1
CDR3aa: CASSLIGGQGFF
CDR3nt: TGTGCCAGCAGCCTTATAGGGGGCCAGGGGTTCTTC

v_gene: TRBV6-6
abundance: .
d_gene: .
j_gene: TRBJ2-7
CDR3aa: CASTQTEELSYEQYF
CDR3nt: TGTGCCAGCACCCAGACGGAGGAACTCTCCTACGAGCAGTACTTC

v_gene: TRBV28
abundance: .
d_gene: TRBD2
j_gene: TRBJ2-7
CDR3aa: CASESSRDYLSYEQYF
CDR3nt: TGTGCCAGCGAGTCCTCCCGGGACTATCTTTCCTACGAGCAGTACTTC

v_gene: TRBV24-1
abundance: .
d_gene: .
j_gene: TRBJ1-2
CDR3aa: CATSEKGQPNYGYTF
CDR3nt: TGTGCCACCAGTGAGAAAGGACAGCCGAACTATGGCTACACCTTC

v_gene: TRBV6-5
abundance: .
d_gene: .
j_gene: TRBJ1-1
CDR3aa: CASSYSLVRNTEAFF
CDR3nt: TGTGCCAGCAGTTACTCGTTGGTTAGGAACACTGAAGCTTTCTTT

v_gene: TRBV28
abundance: .
d_gene: TRBD1
j_gene: TRBJ1-2
CDR3aa: CASNSGQGNGYTF
CDR3nt: TGTGCCAGCAACTCGGGACAGGGAAATGGCTACACCTTC

v_gene: TRBV6-4
abundance: .
d_gene: .
j_gene: TRBJ2-3
CDR3aa: CASSESPGGTDTQYF
CDR3nt: TGTGCCAGCAGTGAGAGCCCCGGGGGCACAGATACGCAGTATTTT

v_gene: TRBV30
abundance: once
d_gene: TRBD2
j_gene: TRBJ2-7
CDR3aa: CAWRWGGTYEQYF
CDR3nt: TGTGCCTGGAGGTGGGGGGGGACCTACGAGCAGTACTTC

v_gene: TRBV5-1
abundance: .
d_gene: .
j_gene: TRBJ2-6
CDR3aa: CASSLTGSGANVLTF
CDR3nt: TGCGCCAGCAGCTTGACCGGGTCTGGGGCCAACGTCCTGACTTTC

v_gene: TRBV18
abundance: .
d_gene: TRBD2
j_gene: TRBJ2-7
CDR3aa: CASSPMGLDREQYF
CDR3nt: TGTGCCAGCTCACCGATGGGACTAGATCGCGAGCAGTACTTC

v_gene: TRBV29-1
abundance: few
d_gene: TRBD2
j_gene: TRBJ2-1
CDR3aa: CSVHPTDLFQREGHEQFF
CDR3nt: TGCAGCGTTCATCCAACCGACTTATTCCAGCGGGAGGGCCATGAGCAGTTCTTC

v_gene: TRBV27
abundance: .
d_gene: .
j_gene: TRBJ1-2
CDR3aa: CASSTTGPTNYGYTF
CDR3nt: TGTGCCAGCAGTACCACAGGGCCCACTAACTATGGCTACACCTTC

v_gene: TRBV11-3
abundance: .
d_gene: .
j_gene: TRBJ2-7
CDR3aa: CASSLAGGSGYEQYF
CDR3nt: TGTGCCAGCAGCTTAGCTGGGGGGAGCGGCTACGAGCAGTACTTC

v_gene: TRBV6-4
abundance: .
d_gene: TRBD1
j_gene: TRBJ2-6
CDR3aa: CASSLTGSGANVLTF
CDR3nt: TGTGCCAGCAGCCTGACAGGGTCTGGGGCCAACGTCCTGACTTTC

v_gene: TRBV19
abundance: few
d_gene: .
j_gene: TRBJ1-4
CDR3aa: CASSITSHGEEKLFF
CDR3nt: TGTGCCAGTAGTATAACATCTCACGGAGAAGAAAAACTGTTTTTT

v_gene: TRBV19
abundance: few
d_gene: .
j_gene: TRBJ1-4
CDR3aa: CASSIVGSSEKLFF
CDR3nt: TGTGCCAGTAGTATTGTGGGGAGTTCGGAAAAACTGTTTTTT

v_gene: TRBV30
abundance: .
d_gene: .
j_gene: TRBJ1-5
CDR3aa: CAWSVSMRGRDQPQHF
CDR3nt: TGTGCCTGGAGTGTCAGTATGAGGGGGAGGGATCAGCCCCAGCATTTT

v_gene: TRBV4-1
abundance: .
d_gene: TRBD2
j_gene: TRBJ2-1
CDR3aa: CASSPGRLAGNNEQFF
CDR3nt: TGCGCCAGCAGCCCAGGTCGGCTAGCGGGAAACAATGAGCAGTTCTTC

v_gene: TRBV5-1
abundance: .
d_gene: .
j_gene: TRBJ1-1
CDR3aa: CASSLQGALDTEAFF
CDR3nt: TGCGCCAGCAGCTTACAGGGCGCTTTAGACACTGAAGCTTTCTTT

v_gene: TRBV27
abundance: .
d_gene: TRBD1
j_gene: TRBJ2-7
CDR3aa: CASSLSGTGGSYEQYF
CDR3nt: TGTGCCAGCAGTTTATCCGGGACAGGGGGCTCCTACGAGCAGTACTTC

v_gene: TRBV5-1
abundance: once
d_gene: .
j_gene: TRBJ1-5
CDR3aa: CASSLVQGMQPQHF
CDR3nt: TGCGCCAGCAGCTTGGTCCAGGGGATGCAGCCCCAGCATTTT

v_gene: TRBV9
abundance: .
d_gene: TRBD2
j_gene: TRBJ2-7
CDR3aa: CASSFGLAGVEEQYF
CDR3nt: TGTGCCAGCAGTTTCGGACTAGCGGGAGTTGAAGAGCAGTACTTC

v_gene: TRBV6-6
abundance: .
d_gene: .
j_gene: TRBJ2-7
CDR3aa: CASSYEGESSYEQYF
CDR3nt: TGTGCCAGCAGTTACGAGGGGGAAAGCTCCTACGAGCAGTACTTC

v_gene: TRBV28
abundance: .
d_gene: TRBD2
j_gene: TRBJ2-3
CDR3aa: CASSFVSVRRGRAGDTQYF
CDR3nt: TGTGCCAGCAGTTTTGTTTCTGTTCGCCGCGGGAGGGCGGGAGATACGCAGTATTTT

v_gene: TRBV6-1
abundance: few
d_gene: .
j_gene: TRBJ1-6
CDR3aa: CASSVTATGQTDNSPLHF
CDR3nt: TGTGCCAGCAGTGTAACTGCTACCGGACAGACCGATAATTCACCCCTCCACTTT

v_gene: TRBV2
abundance: .
d_gene: TRBD1
j_gene: TRBJ2-7
CDR3aa: CASDTGGVEQYF
CDR3nt: TGTGCCAGCGATACAGGGGGCGTCGAGCAGTACTTC

v_gene: TRBV7-9
abundance: .
d_gene: .
j_gene: TRBJ1-1
CDR3aa: CASSLAQTGGTEAFF
CDR3nt: TGTGCCAGCAGCTTAGCTCAGACAGGTGGCACTGAAGCTTTCTTT

v_gene: TRBV5-4
abundance: .
d_gene: .
j_gene: TRBJ2-7
CDR3aa: CASSLNTRYEQYF
CDR3nt: TGTGCCAGCAGCCTTAATACTAGATACGAGCAGTACTTC

v_gene: TRBV23-1
abundance: once
d_gene: TRBD2
j_gene: TRBJ2-7
CDR3aa: CASSQGAGGPQFYEQYF
CDR3nt: TGCGCCAGCAGTCAAGGGGCGGGAGGGCCCCAATTCTACGAGCAGTACTTC

v_gene: TRBV6-5
abundance: .
d_gene: TRBD2
j_gene: TRBJ2-1
CDR3aa: CASSRGGRDEQFF
CDR3nt: TGTGCCAGCAGCCGGGGGGGGCGGGATGAGCAGTTCTTC

v_gene: TRBV19
abundance: .
d_gene: .
j_gene: TRBJ2-7
CDR3aa: CASSIGTPYEQYF
CDR3nt: TGTGCCAGTAGTATAGGGACACCCTACGAGCAGTACTTC

v_gene: TRBV25-1
abundance: .
d_gene: .
j_gene: TRBJ2-1
CDR3aa: CASSEGSSSYNEQFF
CDR3nt: TGTGCCAGCAGTGAAGGGTCTAGCTCCTACAATGAGCAGTTCTTC

v_gene: TRBV27
abundance: .
d_gene: .
j_gene: TRBJ2-5
CDR3aa: CASSFKDGRPQYF
CDR3nt: TGTGCCAGCAGTTTCAAGGACGGGAGACCCCAGTACTTC

v_gene: TRBV27
abundance: .
d_gene: TRBD2
j_gene: TRBJ2-1
CDR3aa: CASHSEGTSGSDEQFF
CDR3nt: TGTGCCAGCCATTCCGAAGGGACTAGCGGGAGCGATGAGCAGTTCTTC

v_gene: TRBV19
abundance: few
d_gene: .
j_gene: TRBJ2-7
CDR3aa: CASSIASGASYEQYF
CDR3nt: TGTGCCAGTAGTATAGCTTCAGGGGCGAGCTACGAGCAGTACTTC

v_gene: TRBV29-1
abundance: .
d_gene: .
j_gene: TRBJ1-3
CDR3aa: CSVEDPGGITGNTIYF
CDR3nt: TGCAGCGTTGAAGATCCGGGAGGGATCACTGGAAACACCATATATTTT

v_gene: TRBV6-4
abundance: .
d_gene: TRBD2
j_gene: TRBJ2-5
CDR3aa: CASSESSGSGETQYF
CDR3nt: TGTGCCAGCAGTGAGTCTAGCGGGAGTGGTGAGACCCAGTACTTC

v_gene: TRBV6-1
abundance: .
d_gene: .
j_gene: TRBJ2-1
CDR3aa: CASSEPGYKNNEQFF
CDR3nt: TGTGCCAGCAGTGAACCCGGGTATAAGAACAATGAGCAGTTCTTC

v_gene: TRBV30
abundance: .
d_gene: TRBD2
j_gene: TRBJ2-2
CDR3aa: CAWSTRLAGGPKTGELFF
CDR3nt: TGTGCCTGGAGTACTAGGCTAGCGGGAGGGCCTAAGACCGGGGAGCTGTTTTTT

v_gene: TRBV7-2
abundance: .
d_gene: .
j_gene: TRBJ2-7
CDR3aa: CASSPGYEQYF
CDR3nt: TGTGCCAGCAGCCCAGGCTACGAGCAGTACTTC

v_gene: TRBV28
abundance: .
d_gene: .
j_gene: TRBJ2-1
CDR3aa: CASSPPTSLGEQFF
CDR3nt: TGTGCCAGCAGTCCCCCGACTAGTTTAGGTGAGCAGTTCTTC

v_gene: TRBV28
abundance: once
d_gene: TRBD1
j_gene: TRBJ2-1
CDR3aa: CASSPADRDDGEQFF
CDR3nt: TGTGCCAGCAGTCCGGCAGACAGGGATGACGGTGAGCAGTTCTTC

v_gene: TRBV5-6
abundance: .
d_gene: .
j_gene: TRBJ2-6
CDR3aa: CASSPMSGANVLTF
CDR3nt: TGTGCCAGCAGCCCTATGTCTGGGGCCAACGTCCTGACTTTC

v_gene: TRBV6-6
abundance: .
d_gene: .
j_gene: TRBJ2-2
CDR3aa: CASSGARSGELFF
CDR3nt: TGTGCCAGCAGTGGGGCGCGTTCCGGGGAGCTGTTTTTT

v_gene: TRBV19
abundance: .
d_gene: .
j_gene: TRBJ1-4
CDR3aa: CASSMGGGKLFF
CDR3nt: TGTGCCAGTAGTATGGGGGGAGGAAAACTGTTTTTT

v_gene: TRBV28
abundance: .
d_gene: TRBD1
j_gene: TRBJ1-2
CDR3aa: CASSPRGQGVCTF
CDR3nt: TGTGCCAGCAGTCCTAGGGGGCAAGGGGTTTGCACCTTC

v_gene: TRBV5-1
abundance: .
d_gene: .
j_gene: TRBJ2-5
CDR3aa: CASSTGGQFPGETQYF
CDR3nt: TGCGCCAGCAGCACTGGAGGGCAGTTTCCGGGGGAGACCCAGTACTTC

v_gene: TRBV29-1
abundance: .
d_gene: TRBD2
j_gene: TRBJ2-1
CDR3aa: CSVEYSGLADNEQFF
CDR3nt: TGCAGCGTGGAATACTCGGGACTAGCGGACAATGAGCAGTTCTTC

v_gene: TRBV28
abundance: .
d_gene: .
j_gene: TRBJ2-1
CDR3aa: CVLVGLLGLFKCYNEQFF
CDR3nt: TGTGTTCTAGTCGGACTCCTAGGGTTGTTTAAATGTTACAATGAGCAGTTCTTC

v_gene: TRBV9
abundance: .
d_gene: TRBD2
j_gene: TRBJ2-1
CDR3aa: CASSSGRDPEQFF
CDR3nt: TGTGCCAGCAGCAGCGGGAGGGACCCTGAGCAGTTCTTC

v_gene: TRBV7-2
abundance: .
d_gene: TRBD1
j_gene: TRBJ1-2
CDR3aa: CASSTQGGTGYGYTF
CDR3nt: TGTGCCAGCAGCACCCAAGGAGGGACAGGATATGGCTACACCTTC

v_gene: TRBV11-2
abundance: .
d_gene: TRBD1
j_gene: TRBJ1-3
CDR3aa: CASSLLTGNSGNTIYF
CDR3nt: TGTGCCAGCAGCTTATTGACAGGGAACTCTGGAAACACCATATATTTT

v_gene: TRBV27
abundance: .
d_gene: TRBD2
j_gene: TRBJ2-7
CDR3aa: CASSPRLAGPYEQYF
CDR3nt: TGTGCCAGCAGTCCCCGACTAGCGGGCCCCTACGAGCAGTACTTC

v_gene: TRBV29-1
abundance: .
d_gene: TRBD2
j_gene: TRBJ2-1
CDR3aa: CSVVGLAVYNEQFF
CDR3nt: TGCAGCGTTGTTGGGCTAGCGGTCTACAATGAGCAGTTCTTC

v_gene: TRBV19
abundance: once
d_gene: TRBD2
j_gene: TRBJ2-1
CDR3aa: CASSTGTRAWFF
CDR3nt: TGTGCCAGTTCCACCGGGACTAGGGCATGGTTCTTC

v_gene: TRBV7-9
abundance: .
d_gene: .
j_gene: TRBJ2-3
CDR3aa: CASSSSLTDTQYF
CDR3nt: TGTGCCAGCAGCTCCTCACTCACAGATACGCAGTATTTT

v_gene: TRBV7-8
abundance: .
d_gene: .
j_gene: TRBJ2-7
CDR3aa: CASSAYRAYYEQYF
CDR3nt: TGTGCCAGCAGCGCCTACAGGGCCTACTACGAGCAGTACTTC

v_gene: TRBV10-3
abundance: .
d_gene: TRBD2
j_gene: TRBJ2-3
CDR3aa: CAISRGRSTDTQYF
CDR3nt: TGTGCCATCAGTCGCGGGAGGAGCACAGATACGCAGTATTTT